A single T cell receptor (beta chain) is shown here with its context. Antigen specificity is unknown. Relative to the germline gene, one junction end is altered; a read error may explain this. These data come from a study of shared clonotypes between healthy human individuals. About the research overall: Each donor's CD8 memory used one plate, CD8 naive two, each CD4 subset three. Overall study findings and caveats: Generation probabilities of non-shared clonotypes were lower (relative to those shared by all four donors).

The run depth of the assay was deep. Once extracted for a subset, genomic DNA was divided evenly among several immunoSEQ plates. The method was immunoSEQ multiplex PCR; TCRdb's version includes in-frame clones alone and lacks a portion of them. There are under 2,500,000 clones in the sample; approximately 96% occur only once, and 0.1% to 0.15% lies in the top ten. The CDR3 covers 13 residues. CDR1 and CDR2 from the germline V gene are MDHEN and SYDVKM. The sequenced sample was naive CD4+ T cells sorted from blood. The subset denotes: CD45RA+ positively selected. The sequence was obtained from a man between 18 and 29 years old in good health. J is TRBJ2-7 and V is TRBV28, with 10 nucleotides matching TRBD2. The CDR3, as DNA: TGTGCCAGCAGCCCTTGGTCCGGGACTAGCGTCAACTTC. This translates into CASSPWSGTSVNF.